What follows are 24 T cell receptor beta chains derived from one specimen sequenced in a study of T cells expressing NK-cell markers. TCRdb re-called the 5' RACE reads; every CDR3 protein appears as one record, without DNA. The sample data list about 400,000 distinct CDR3 sequences. Sequenced sample: blood T cells: a sorted CD56 or NKG2C T cell subset, CD4+ or CD8+ T cells, or bulk PBMC T cells (not recorded which). Source of these receptors: a woman aged 45-60 years in good health.

The chain recombines TRBV5-5 with TRBJ2-5; TCRdb outputs TRBD2, but without DNA this stays unchecked. The CDR3 is made up of 15 amino acids. Looked up from germline, CDR1 is SGHKS and CDR2 is YYEKEE (reference sequence). The CDR3 sequence: CASSPRLAGGETQYF.

The rearrangement uses TRBV6-1 and TRBJ1-6. From germline, CDR1 is MNHNS and CDR2 SASEGT. The CDR3 runs 13 residues. The CDR3 sequence is CASSEARNSPLHF.

V and J are TRBV5-1 and TRBJ1-6; there is no DNA to check the TCRdb D call of TRBD1. This CDR3 is 14 amino acids long. Germline-derived CDR1 and CDR2 are SGHRS and YFSETQ. The chain's CDR3 is CASSWDGGLSPLHF.

J is TRBJ2-7 and V is TRBV6-4; the TRBD2 assignment by TCRdb is unverifiable without DNA. CDR3 length equals 22 residues. From germline, CDR1 is MRHNA and CDR2 SNTAGT. Here the CDR3 reads CASSHRQDRHRIQRETRYEQYF.

V and J are TRBV7-2 and TRBJ1-5; TCRdb outputs TRBD1, but without DNA this stays unchecked. CDR1 and CDR2 (germline): SGHTA, FQGNSA. The CDR3 is made up of 14 amino acids. The CDR3 region is CASSPGRGNQPQHF.

The J gene is TRBJ2-2, the V gene TRBV3-1; absent DNA, TCRdb's TRBD1 call cannot be checked. Germline CDR1 reads LGHDT; CDR2 reads YNNKEL (reference sequence). CDR3 length: 16 residues. CDR3 region: CASSQGSGSYTGELFF.

The chain joins TRBV7-8 to TRBJ2-3; the TCRdb call, TRBD2, lacks DNA for checking. The CDR3 loop spans 19 amino acids. Looked up from germline, CDR1 is SGHVS and CDR2 is FQNEAQ. The CDR3 here is CASSLVTSGIGRSTDTQYF.

The chain is built from TRBV7-8 and TRBJ1-2. The CDR3 sequence is 15 residues long. Germline V gene data show CDR1 as SGHVS and CDR2 as FQNEAQ. CDR3 sequence reads: CASSPGGAGGYGYTF.

The gene calls are TRBV5-1 and TRBJ1-1; TCRdb's D call of TRBD1 is untestable without DNA. The length of the CDR3 is 15 residues. Germline-derived CDR1 and CDR2 are SGHRS and YFSETQ. CDR3 protein: CASSIRTGSNTEAFF.

The chain joins TRBV11-3 to TRBJ2-5; TCRdb returns TRBD2, unconfirmable since there is no DNA. Germline V lookup: CDR1 SGHNT, CDR2 YENEEA. The CDR3 runs to 16 residues. Here the CDR3 reads CASSLAAGGPGGTQYF.

The V call is TRBV7-2, the J call TRBJ1-1; the TCRdb call, TRBD1, lacks DNA for checking. The germline V gene encodes CDR1 SGHTA and CDR2 FQGNSA. This CDR3 is 16 amino acids long. The CDR3: CASSRWGPEGGTEAFF.

The V and J genes are TRBV7-6 and TRBJ2-2; with no DNA, the TCRdb D assignment of TRBD2 cannot be verified. This CDR3 comprises 16 residues. From germline, CDR1 is SGHVS and CDR2 FNYEAQ. The CDR3 region is CASSPGLAGVIGELFF. Using reference TRBV7-6 and TRBJ2-2 for the parts outside the CDR3, the full variable domain is GAGVSQSPRYKVTKRGQDVALRCDPISGHVSLYWYRQALGQGPEFLTYFNYEAQQDKSGLPNDRFSAERPEGSISTLTIQRTEQRDSAMYRCASSPGLAGVIGELFFGEGSRLTVL.

The J gene is TRBJ2-2, the V gene TRBV9; TCRdb's D gene call, TRBD1, goes unchecked for lack of DNA. Germline values: CDR1 SGDLS, CDR2 YYNGEE. This CDR3 is built from 15 residues. CDR3 sequence: CASSVVPNGIGELFF.

The chain is built from TRBV7-3 and TRBJ2-2. The V gene's germline CDR1 is SGHTA and CDR2 FQGTGA. The CDR3 has 13 residues. CDR3 in amino acids: CASSALLGGELFF.

J is TRBJ2-7 and V is TRBV12-3 or TRBV12-4; TCRdb gives TRBD1 as the D gene, but with no DNA this cannot be confirmed. CDR3 length: 20 residues. The CDR3 protein is CASSPGRRGLIVDRPYEQYF.

The V gene is TRBV12-3 or TRBV12-4, the J gene TRBJ2-7. This CDR3 is built from 15 residues. CDR3: CASSLRLGSAYEQYF.

The CDR3 region is CASSVRGSGQGYNEQFF. The chain has TRBV9 and TRBJ2-1; TCRdb lists TRBD1, though no DNA is available to test this call. Germline-derived CDR1 and CDR2 are SGDLS and YYNGEE. CDR3 length equals 17 residues.

The rearrangement joins TRBV6-5 to TRBJ1-1; the D gene TCRdb calls, TRBD1, cannot be checked with no DNA. Germline values: CDR1 MNHEY, CDR2 SVGAGI. The CDR3 totals 13 residues. CDR3 region: CASSSPGELEAFF.

The V and J genes are TRBV5-1 and TRBJ2-3; TCRdb indicates TRBD2, and absent DNA this call remains unverified. This CDR3 has 15 amino acids. Germline CDR1 is SGHRS and CDR2 is YFSETQ. This CDR3 reads CASQTLAGSTDTQYF.

The V gene is TRBV7-2, the J gene TRBJ2-7; lacking DNA, the TRBD2 call made by TCRdb goes unchecked. The CDR3 contains 20 residues. Germline CDR1 and CDR2: SGHTA and FQGNSA. The CDR3 sequence: CASSLGLGTSGRAGVAEQYF.

This chain connects TRBV5-1 to TRBJ2-3. Germline V lookup: CDR1 SGHRS, CDR2 YFSETQ. The CDR3 contains 11 residues. The CDR3 sequence: CASSSSTTQYF.

V is TRBV29-1 and J is TRBJ2-1; the TCRdb call, TRBD1, lacks DNA for checking. Germline V CDR1 and CDR2: SQVTM, ANQGSEA. The CDR3 loop spans 11 amino acids. The CDR3: CSVEVAGRQFF.

The chain couples TRBV5-1 to TRBJ2-1; there is no DNA to check the TCRdb D call of TRBD2. Germline-derived CDR1 and CDR2 are SGHRS and YFSETQ. This CDR3 spans 12 amino acids. CDR3 sequence reads: CASGAGYNEQFF.

The CDR3 sequence: CASSQGQGNTNEKLFF. The chain joins TRBV5-1 to TRBJ1-4; TCRdb calls TRBD1, which cannot be checked without DNA. Looked up from germline, CDR1 is SGHRS and CDR2 is YFSETQ. The CDR3 spans 16 residues.